This record covers a single T cell receptor beta chain. This clonotype was detected only once. The specificity of this receptor is unknown. Base-call qualities are not available, and no considerably larger clone is one nucleotide away. One read provides weak support. The receptor library was made with multiplex PCR. Sequencing used an Illumina HiSeq 4000. TCR beta libraries were built with iRepertoire HTBI primers and Arm-PCR amplification of CDR3 regions. PCR products were gel purified before sequencing. In the authors' own workflow: A total of roughly 58 TRBV and 14 TRBJ segments were identified across samples and were used for gene usage analysis of CDR3 amino acid clonotypes. COPE and FqMerger were used to merge filtered high-quality paired reads into contigs. BLAST was used to align contigs to IMGT TRBV, TRBD and TRBJ reference genes, with CDR3 defined following IMGT. Any clonotype with a frequency above 0.1% was counted as a highly expanded clone. Shannon entropy was used to measure repertoire diversity, and the Gini coefficient was used to measure V-J evenness. A clonotype found in more than one individual was treated as public. The public reads were quality trimmed at Q25 with fastp and then assembled into clones with MiXCR by TCRdb, keeping productive beta chains. Entries are consolidated by CDR3 protein sequence, retaining the most common genes and DNA. None of the V and J calls come from the authors' own analysis; TCRdb made them. The sample table shows about 540,000 distinct CDR3 sequences, and approximately 13% are seen once. Of the sample, roughly a tenth is held by the ten largest clones.

Taken with the paper, the label for time point translates to: newly diagnosed GD, antithyroid drugs for less than 3 months. RNA was extracted from PBMCs in TRIzol for both TCR sequencing and RNA sequencing. The diagnosis of Graves' disease was made according to American Thyroid Association guidelines. Patients were recruited from an endocrinology department in Xi'an, China. Each patient gave 9 to 10 milliliters of peripheral blood, collected in an EDTA anticoagulant tube. PBMCs were isolated by Ficoll Paque Plus density gradient separation without further T cell sorting. An Agilent 2100 Bioanalyzer and agarose gel were used to assess RNA quality, and a NanoDrop 2000 was used to measure RNA concentration. The data were taken from a study of regulatory T cells in long-lasting Graves disease (dated by TCRdb to about 2021). At the level of the whole study: In the newly diagnosed Graves' disease group, patients had been taking antithyroid drugs for less than 3 months. This study used TCR sequencing and RNA sequencing of peripheral blood to compare persistent Graves' disease patients against newly diagnosed Graves' disease patients. The study was registered as a clinical trial and conducted in China. A total of roughly 35 samples underwent TCR sequencing: about 13 from persistent and around 20 from newly diagnosed Graves' disease patients.

The CDR3 starts with the cysteine, ends with the phenylalanine, and has 13 residues. Left in the record is the CDR3 DNA by itself, 39 bases read in frame from the first base. The junction shows trimming of 5 bases on V and 7 bases on J, plus 15 bases between the germline ends. The germline V gene encodes CDR1 MDHEN and CDR2 SYDVKM. Overall results and qualifications from the work: Because the primary lesion, thyroid tissue, could not be accessed, the study looked at peripheral blood alone. Preferential use of TRBV28, TRBJ1-2 and TRBJ2-5 was observed in persistent disease, whereas TRBV20-1 and TRBJ2-1 were favored in newly diagnosed disease. The small sample size was acknowledged by the authors as a limitation that may reduce accuracy. Compared with newly diagnosed patients, persistent Graves' disease patients had lower TCR Shannon entropy and fewer highly expanded clones, which suggests clonal expansion. Sequencing and analysis were limited to the TCR beta chain. Patients with persistent disease shared more public clonotypes (around 2,500) than newly diagnosed patients did (about 1,000).

These data were also reused for a study on T cells in Graves' hyperthyroidism and ophthalmopathy. That second publication adds: Stable Graves' hyperthyroidism was defined as no progression to ophthalmopathy during 18 months of follow-up. The hyperthyroidism patients were between 18 and 65 years old and newly diagnosed, with a disease duration of less than 2 months. The study excluded patients with uncontrolled infections, other autoimmune diseases, pregnancy or lactation. Diagnoses relied on clinical symptoms, serum thyroxine and TRAb, thyroid ultrasound and orbital computed tomography. The TCR CDR3 was subjected to a first round of RT-PCR using the HTBI primer set and the Qiagen OneStep RT-PCR kit. Most expanded thyroid clonotypes (frequency above 0.001) were also detected in blood, suggesting blood repertoires may reflect thyroid immune responses. A 13 V-J signature model separated ophthalmopathy from stable hyperthyroidism, with nearly 90% sensitivity and about 81% specificity in cross-validation and 80%/75% in testing. In validation, the model predicted progression to ophthalmopathy a median of roughly six months before onset, with over 55% sensitivity and roughly 72% specificity. A discovery cohort of about 95 patients, about 40 with Graves' ophthalmopathy and 55 to 65 with stable Graves' hyperthyroidism, was used to find distinguishing TCR V-J signatures. Prospective prediction of ophthalmopathy was tested in an independent validation cohort of 18 to 20 hyperthyroidism patients and roughly 16 patients who later progressed to ophthalmopathy. For training and testing, the 100 or so patients in the discovery cohort were randomly divided in a 7:3 ratio. In roughly six Graves' hyperthyroidism patients, the study also compared T-cell repertoires from thyroid tissue with T-cell repertoires from blood. After sampling, hyperthyroidism patients received methimazole starting at 30 mg daily, and ophthalmopathy patients received high-dose intravenous methylprednisolone. Libraries were constructed in a second round of multiplex PCR, after which size selection and purification were performed. Libraries were sequenced paired-end with 100 bp reads on an Illumina HiSeq2000. Raw data were processed with SOAPnuke, discarding reads with adapters, uncalled bases, mean Phred below 15, or no exact constant-primer or identifier match. High-quality paired reads were merged using COPE v1.2.5, and each unique nucleotide sequence was defined as a clonotype. MiTCR v1.1 was used to align the clonotypes against IMGT TRBV, TRBD and TRBJ reference segments. The analysis was restricted to V-J combinations with a frequency above 0.0001, which together covered 99.2% of the repertoires. The TCS score was defined as the ratio of F50 (clonal expansion) to E x V (chaos), calculated using BLOSUM62-based TCRdist between CDR3 peptides within each V-J. Welch's t-statistics and random forest reduced just over 500 V-J features to under 15, which were used in a naive Bayes classifier (R e1071). No statistical method was used to fix the sample size in advance, and group allocation was not hidden from the investigators. The paper reports TCR Vbeta CDR3 sequencing of some 140 peripheral blood samples: 43 ophthalmopathy, roughly 80 hyperthyroidism and approximately 17 progressor patients.

The chain couples TRBV28 to TRBJ2-7; the D gene identity is not certain. Sequenced material: peripheral blood mononuclear cells (PBMCs), taken at new diagnosis, from a patient treated with antithyroid drugs. This sequence was found in a man between 25 and 39 years old with Graves disease. Donor details come from another sample of the same person, matched by shared clones. The nucleotide sequence reads as follows: TGTGCCAGCAGTCTAGGGATATCACGGGAGCAGTACTTC. This yields the protein CASSLGISREQYF.